What follows are 19 T cell receptor beta chains derived from one specimen sequenced in a study of OX40 agonist ivuxolimab in advanced cancers. Only in-frame clones appear in the TCRdb table, and some are missing; sequencing was by immunoSEQ multiplex PCR. Seen here are over 40,000 clones, about 87% observed once, and the top ten hold 3% to 4.5%. The specimen comprised CD4+ or CD8+ T cells sorted from blood, sampled in a trial of the OX40 agonist ivuxolimab. Receptors were obtained from an adult with an advanced solid tumor such as melanoma, head and neck, liver or kidney cancer.

The CDR3 coding sequence is TGTGCCTGGAATCTGGGGCTGAATGAGCAGTTCTTC. Protein product: CAWNLGLNEQFF. The chain combines TRBV30 with TRBJ2-1; the D gene is possibly TRBD1 (5 bases). The CDR3 runs to 12 residues. V was cut by 4 bases and J by 7 bases, with 11 bases left in between. Per germline, CDR1 GTSNPN and CDR2 SVGIG (reference sequence).

The gene calls are TRBV27 and TRBJ2-7, with 8 bases aligning to TRBD2. The CDR3 runs 19 residues. CDR1 MNHEY and CDR2 SMNVEV come from the germline V gene (reference sequence). The V segment lost 2 bases and the J segment 0 bases; nucleotides outside the gene matches: 15. CDR3 sequence: CASSLLAGTRGSDSYEQYF. In nucleotides, the CDR3 is TGTGCCAGCAGTTTACTTGCCGGGACTAGGGGCTCCGACTCCTACGAGCAGTACTTC.

As DNA, the CDR3 is TGTGCCAGCACCGAACGGGGGGCGCGGAGGTTTGTGGCTTTCTTT. It codes for CASTERGARRFVAFF. The chain employs TRBV27 and TRBJ1-1; possibly TRBD1 for D (6 bases). Germline assignment: CDR1 MNHEY and CDR2 SMNVEV (reference sequence). The CDR3 spans 15 residues. The V and J ends lost 7 bases and 11 bases respectively, with 26 bases between them.

The gene calls are TRBV30 and TRBJ2-7; D gene ambiguous. Trimming took 0 bases from V and 9 from J, leaving 9 bases between them. Germline V gene sequence: CDR1 GTSNPN, CDR2 SVGIG (reference sequence). This CDR3 contains 11 residues. CDR3 DNA sequence: TGTGCCTGGAGTGTACGGCTAACGCAGTACTTC. Protein: CAWSVRLTQYF.

This sequence joins TRBV11-2 and TRBJ2-2, with TRBD1 identical over 8 bases. The J segment lost 5 bases and the V segment lost 0 bases, leaving 5 bases of the junction unmatched. There are 16 residues in the CDR3. Germline V gene sequence: CDR1 SGHAT, CDR2 FQNNGV. This CDR3 is CASSLDRGRRTGELFF. The DNA of the CDR3 is TGTGCCAGCAGCTTAGACAGGGGGCGAAGGACCGGGGAGCTGTTTTTT.

This chain connects TRBV4-3 to TRBJ2-1; 9 nucleotides align to TRBD2. J lost 5 bases, V lost 0 bases, and 8 bases had no gene match. From germline, CDR1 is LGHNA and CDR2 YSLEER. The CDR3 covers 17 residues. CDR3 in DNA: TGCGCCAGCAGCCAAGATCCCCGGCGGGGGGGGCACAATGAGCAGTTCTTC. As protein: CASSQDPRRGGHNEQFF.

The chain has TRBV12-5 and TRBJ2-1; 13 positions match TRBD2. Trimming removed 6 bases from V and 9 bases from J; junction bases left unmatched: 8. This CDR3 comprises 15 residues. CDR1 is LGHNT and CDR2 is FRNRAP in the germline V gene. The CDR3 reads CASGAGLAGDGEQFF. CDR3 in DNA: TGTGCTAGTGGCGCCGGACTAGCGGGAGATGGTGAGCAGTTCTTC.

This chain links TRBV7-9 with TRBJ2-2; D unresolved. Germline CDR1 and CDR2: SEHNR and FQNEAQ (reference sequence). The CDR3 extends over 17 amino acids. V lost 1 base and J 6 bases, leaving 18 bases between the germline ends. This CDR3 reads CASSLELFLAAPGELFF. DNA of the CDR3: TGTGCCAGCAGCTTAGAATTATTTTTGGCCGCGCCCGGGGAGCTGTTTTTT.

V gene TRBV5-4 combines with J gene TRBJ2-5; tentative D call: TRBD2 (7 bases). The DNA end favors TRBJ2-7, so the J call may be wrong. Germline loops: CDR1 SGHNT, CDR2 YYREEE (reference sequence). CDR3 length: 14 amino acids. DNA of the CDR3: TGTGCCAGCAGCCGAGAGGGGGGGCGAGACGAGCAGTACTTC. It yields the protein CASSREGGRDEQYF.

The rearrangement uses TRBV18 and TRBJ2-3, with D maybe TRBD2 (5 bases). Germline V gene lookup returns CDR1 KGHSH and CDR2 LQKENI. This CDR3 spans 16 amino acids. Deletions cut 1 base from V and 2 bases from J, with 13 bases between. The CDR3 nucleotides are TGTGCCAGCTCACCACGGGAGACCGTTAACACAGATACGCAGTATTTT. This gives the protein CASSPRETVNTDTQYF.

This rearrangement joins TRBV30 to TRBJ2-7; D is undetermined. The CDR3 contains 13 residues. The germline V gene encodes CDR1 GTSNPN and CDR2 SVGIG (reference sequence). V gave up 0 bases and J gave up 0 bases, with 6 bases separating them. CDR3 sequence: CAWSVGGSYEQYF. CDR3 nucleotides: TGTGCCTGGAGTGTTGGCGGCTCCTACGAGCAGTACTTC.

The chain has TRBV27 and TRBJ2-6; D uncertain. V was cut by 6 bases and J by 0 bases, with 12 bases left in between. Germline loops: CDR1 MNHEY, CDR2 SMNVEV (reference sequence). This CDR3 region has 16 residues. The CDR3 coding sequence is TGTGCCAGCAGCCTCCTAGGGATCTCTGGGGCCAACGTCCTGACTTTC. Translation: CASSLLGISGANVLTF.

The chain recombines TRBV19 with TRBJ2-5; 8 nucleotides agree with TRBD2. V lost 5 bases, J lost 13 bases, and 9 bases stayed unmatched. The germline V gene has CDR1 LNHDA and CDR2 SQIVND (reference sequence). The CDR3 totals 12 residues. DNA for the CDR3: TGTGCCAGTAGTCCCGGACTAGCCCGCATGTACTTC. Its protein is CASSPGLARMYF.

The chain links TRBV11-2 to TRBJ2-5; D is tentatively TRBD1 or TRBD2 (5 bases each). V lost 3 bases to trimming and J lost 4 bases, with 12 bases between them. Germline loops: CDR1 SGHAT, CDR2 FQNNGV. The length of the CDR3 is 14 residues. Here the CDR3 reads CASSLTGPRETQYF. As DNA, the CDR3 is TGTGCCAGCAGCTTGACGGGGCCTAGAGAGACCCAGTACTTC.

This clone was picked up one time. This chain connects TRBV28 to TRBJ1-2, with 7 bases identical to TRBD1. V shed 6 bases, J shed 3 bases, and the junction held 10 bases outside the gene matches. The CDR3 spans 15 residues. Germline-derived CDR1 and CDR2 are MDHEN and SYDVKM. As DNA, the CDR3 is TGTGCCAGCAGGGGAGGGACAGCCGGATACTATGGCTACACCTTC. Encoded protein: CASRGGTAGYYGYTF.

This clone came up a few times. The chain employs TRBV29-1 and TRBJ1-2; no clear D. V was cut by 4 bases and J by 6 bases, with 9 bases left in between. Germline CDR1 reads SQVTM; CDR2 reads ANQGSEA. This CDR3 comprises 11 residues. The DNA for the CDR3 is TGCAGCGTTGTTGTGGGGAATGGCTACACCTTC. Amino acids: CSVVVGNGYTF.

The chain links TRBV5-1 to TRBJ2-1, with 10 bases matching TRBD2. V trimming: 5 bases; J trimming: 0 bases; junction bases outside the gene matches: 5. CDR1 and CDR2 (germline): SGHRS, YFSETQ. This CDR3 comprises 16 residues. In nucleotides, the CDR3 is TGCGCCAGCAGGCCGACTAGCGGGCACTCCTACAATGAGCAGTTCTTC. Its protein product is CASRPTSGHSYNEQFF.

This chain uses TRBV29-1 with TRBJ1-1; TRBD1 aligns across 10 bases. The V segment lost 7 bases and the J segment 4 bases; nucleotides outside the gene matches: 6. The germline V gene encodes CDR1 SQVTM and CDR2 ANQGSEA. The CDR3 is made up of 13 amino acids. As DNA, the CDR3 is TGCAGCGCCCTGTGGACAGGGGGCACTGAAGCTTTCTTT. Its protein product is CSALWTGGTEAFF. Full variable domain (missing parts from reference TRBV29-1 and TRBJ1-1): SAVISQKPSRDICQRGTSLTIQCQVDSQVTMMFWYRQQPGQSLTLIATANQGSEATYESGFVIDKFPISRPNLTFSTLTVSNMSPEDSSIYLCSALWTGGTEAFFGQGTRLTVV.

The CDR3 is CASSPTDRAYGYTF. CDR3 DNA: TGTGCCAGCTCACCGACGGACAGGGCCTATGGCTACACCTTC. V gene TRBV18 combines with J gene TRBJ1-2, with 8 bases matching TRBD1. V gave up 3 bases and J gave up 4 bases; unmatched junction bases: 4. Germline values: CDR1 KGHSH, CDR2 LQKENI. This CDR3 is 14 amino acids long.